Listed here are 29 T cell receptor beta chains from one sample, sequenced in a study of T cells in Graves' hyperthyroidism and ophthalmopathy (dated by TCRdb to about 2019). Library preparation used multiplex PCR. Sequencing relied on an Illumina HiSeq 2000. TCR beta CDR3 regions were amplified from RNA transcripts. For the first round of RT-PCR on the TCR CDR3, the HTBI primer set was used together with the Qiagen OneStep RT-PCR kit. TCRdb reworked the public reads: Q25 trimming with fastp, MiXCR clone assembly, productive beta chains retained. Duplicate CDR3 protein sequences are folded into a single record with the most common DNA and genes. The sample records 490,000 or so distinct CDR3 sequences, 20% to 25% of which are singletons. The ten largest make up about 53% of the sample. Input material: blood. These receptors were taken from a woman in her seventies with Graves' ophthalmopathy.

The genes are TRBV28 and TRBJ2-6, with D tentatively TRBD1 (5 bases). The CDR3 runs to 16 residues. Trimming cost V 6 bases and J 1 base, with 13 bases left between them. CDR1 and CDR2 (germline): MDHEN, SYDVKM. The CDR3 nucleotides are TGTGCCAGCAGACACTGGGGCTCATCTGGGGCCAACGTCCTGACTTTC. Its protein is CASRHWGSSGANVLTF.

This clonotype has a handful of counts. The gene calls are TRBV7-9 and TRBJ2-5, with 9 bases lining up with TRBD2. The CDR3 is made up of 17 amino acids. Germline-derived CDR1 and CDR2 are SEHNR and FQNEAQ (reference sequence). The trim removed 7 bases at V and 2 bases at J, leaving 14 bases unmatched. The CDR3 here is CASTLLHSGGPQETQYF. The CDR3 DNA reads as TGTGCCAGCACCCTCCTCCATAGCGGGGGACCTCAAGAGACCCAGTACTTC.

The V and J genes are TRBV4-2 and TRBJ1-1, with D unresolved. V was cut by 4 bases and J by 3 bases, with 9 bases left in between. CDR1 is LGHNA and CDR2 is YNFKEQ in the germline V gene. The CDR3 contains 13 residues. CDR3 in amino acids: CASSLPTDTEAFF. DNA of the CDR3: TGTGCCAGCAGCCTACCTACGGACACTGAAGCTTTCTTT.

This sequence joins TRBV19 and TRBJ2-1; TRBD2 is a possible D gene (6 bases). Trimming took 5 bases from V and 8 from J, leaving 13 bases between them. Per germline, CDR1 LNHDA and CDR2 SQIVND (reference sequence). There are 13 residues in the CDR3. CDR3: CASSEQAGHEQFF. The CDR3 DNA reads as TGTGCCAGTAGTGAGCAGGCGGGGCATGAGCAGTTCTTC.

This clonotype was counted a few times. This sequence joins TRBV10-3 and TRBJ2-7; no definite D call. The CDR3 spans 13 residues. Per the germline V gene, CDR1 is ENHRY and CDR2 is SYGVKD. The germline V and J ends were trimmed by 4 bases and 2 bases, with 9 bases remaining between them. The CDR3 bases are TGTGCCATCAGTGGGCTAGGGACCTACGAGCAGTACTTC. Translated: CAISGLGTYEQYF.

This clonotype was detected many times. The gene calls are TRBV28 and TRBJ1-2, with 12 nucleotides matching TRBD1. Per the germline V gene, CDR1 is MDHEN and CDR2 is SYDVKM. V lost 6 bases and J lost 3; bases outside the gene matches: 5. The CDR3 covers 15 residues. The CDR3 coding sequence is TGTGCCAGCAGCTCCGGGACAGGGGGCTACTATGGCTACACCTTC. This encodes CASSSGTGGYYGYTF.

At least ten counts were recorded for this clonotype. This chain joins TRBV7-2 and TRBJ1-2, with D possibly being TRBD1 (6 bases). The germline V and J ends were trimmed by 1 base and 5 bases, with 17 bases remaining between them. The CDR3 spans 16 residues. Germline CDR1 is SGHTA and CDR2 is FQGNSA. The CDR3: CASSLGTAGTSYGYTF. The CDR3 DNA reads TGTGCCAGCAGCTTAGGAACTGCCGGGACAAGTTATGGCTACACCTTC.

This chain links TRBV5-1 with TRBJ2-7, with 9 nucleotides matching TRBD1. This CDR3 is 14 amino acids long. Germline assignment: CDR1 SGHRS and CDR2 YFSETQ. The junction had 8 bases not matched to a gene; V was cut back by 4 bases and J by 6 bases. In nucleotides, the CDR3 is TGCGCCAGCAGCCCGGACAGGGGCCCACCCGAGCAGTACTTC. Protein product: CASSPDRGPPEQYF.

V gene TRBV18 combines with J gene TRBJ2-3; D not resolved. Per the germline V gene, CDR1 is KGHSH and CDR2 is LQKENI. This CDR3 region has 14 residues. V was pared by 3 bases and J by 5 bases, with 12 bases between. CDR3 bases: TGTGCCAGCTCACCCCCTATAGCAGTAGATACGCAGTATTTT. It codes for CASSPPIAVDTQYF.

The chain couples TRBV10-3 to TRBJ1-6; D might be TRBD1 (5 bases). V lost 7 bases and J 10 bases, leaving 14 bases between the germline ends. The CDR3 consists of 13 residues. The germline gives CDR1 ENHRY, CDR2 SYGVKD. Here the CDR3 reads CAINPGPKSPLHF. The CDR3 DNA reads TGTGCCATCAATCCAGGGCCCAAATCACCCCTCCACTTT.

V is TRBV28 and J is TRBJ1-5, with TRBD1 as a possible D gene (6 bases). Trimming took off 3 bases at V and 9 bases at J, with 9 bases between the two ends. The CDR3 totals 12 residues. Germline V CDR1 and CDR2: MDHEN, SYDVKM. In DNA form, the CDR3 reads TGTGCCAGCAGTTTGCTACAGGGGCCCCAGCATTTT. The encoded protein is CASSLLQGPQHF.

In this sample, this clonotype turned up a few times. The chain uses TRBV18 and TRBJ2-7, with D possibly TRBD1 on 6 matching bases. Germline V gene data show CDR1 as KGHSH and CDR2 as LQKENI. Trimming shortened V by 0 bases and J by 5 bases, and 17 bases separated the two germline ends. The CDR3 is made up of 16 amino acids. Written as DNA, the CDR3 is TGTGCCAGCTCACCACCGAACGGCAGGGACAACAACGAGCAGTACTTC. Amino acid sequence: CASSPPNGRDNNEQYF.

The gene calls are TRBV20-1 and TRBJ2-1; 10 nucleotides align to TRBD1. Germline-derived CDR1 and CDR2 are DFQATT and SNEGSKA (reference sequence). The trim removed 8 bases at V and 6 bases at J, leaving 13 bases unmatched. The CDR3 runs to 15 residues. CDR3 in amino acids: CSPTGQGTKSNEQFF. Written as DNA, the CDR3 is TGCAGTCCTACGGGACAGGGGACAAAATCCAATGAGCAGTTCTTC.

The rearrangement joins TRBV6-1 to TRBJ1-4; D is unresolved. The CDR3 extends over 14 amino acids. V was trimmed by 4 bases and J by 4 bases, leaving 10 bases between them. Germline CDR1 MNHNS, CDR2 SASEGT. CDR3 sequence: CASSVWVFNEKLFF. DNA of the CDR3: TGTGCCAGCAGTGTTTGGGTCTTTAATGAAAAACTGTTTTTT.

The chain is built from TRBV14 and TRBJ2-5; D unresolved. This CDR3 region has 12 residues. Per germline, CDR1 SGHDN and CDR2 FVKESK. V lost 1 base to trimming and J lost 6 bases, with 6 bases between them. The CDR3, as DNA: TGTGCCAGCAGCCAAGCATCGAAGACCCAGTACTTC. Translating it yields CASSQASKTQYF.

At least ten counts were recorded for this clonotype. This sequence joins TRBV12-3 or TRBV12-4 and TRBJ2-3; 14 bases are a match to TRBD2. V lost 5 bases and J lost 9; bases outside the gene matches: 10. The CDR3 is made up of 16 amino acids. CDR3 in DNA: TGTGCCAGCAGTCTCCAGACTAGCGGGAGGGTCGGGACGCAGTATTTT. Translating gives CASSLQTSGRVGTQYF.

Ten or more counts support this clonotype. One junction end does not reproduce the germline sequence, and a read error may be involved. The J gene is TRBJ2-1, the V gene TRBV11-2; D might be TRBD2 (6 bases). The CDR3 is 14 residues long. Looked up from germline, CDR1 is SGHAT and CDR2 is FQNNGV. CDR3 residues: CASSLDGTDNEQFF. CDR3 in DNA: TGTGCCAGCAGCCTAGATGGGACTGACAATGAGCAGTTCTTC.

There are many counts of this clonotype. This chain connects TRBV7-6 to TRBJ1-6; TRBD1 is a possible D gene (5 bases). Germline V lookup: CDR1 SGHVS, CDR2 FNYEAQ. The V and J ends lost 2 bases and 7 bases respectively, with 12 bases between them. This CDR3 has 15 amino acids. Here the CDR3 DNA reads TGTGCCAGCAGCTTAAGAGGGGCGGAGAATTCACCCCTCCACTTT. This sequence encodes CASSLRGAENSPLHF.

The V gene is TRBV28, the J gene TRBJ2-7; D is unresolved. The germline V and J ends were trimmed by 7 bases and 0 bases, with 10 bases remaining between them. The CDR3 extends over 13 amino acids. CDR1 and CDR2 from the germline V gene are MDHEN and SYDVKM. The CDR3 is CASKFRASYEQYF. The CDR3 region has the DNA TGTGCCAGCAAGTTTCGGGCCTCCTACGAGCAGTACTTC.

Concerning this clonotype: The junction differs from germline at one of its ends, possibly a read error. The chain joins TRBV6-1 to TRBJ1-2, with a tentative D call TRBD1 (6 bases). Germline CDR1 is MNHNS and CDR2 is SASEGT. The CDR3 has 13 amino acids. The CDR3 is CANSLSGDYGYTF. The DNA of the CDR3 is TGTGCCAACAGTCTCTCAGGGGACTATGGCTACACCTTC.

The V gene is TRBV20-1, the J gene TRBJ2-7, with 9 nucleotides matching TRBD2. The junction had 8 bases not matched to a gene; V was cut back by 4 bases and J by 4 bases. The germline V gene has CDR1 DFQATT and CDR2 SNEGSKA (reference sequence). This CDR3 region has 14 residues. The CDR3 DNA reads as TGCAGTGCTATCCTAGCGGGATTGGATTACGAGCAGTACTTC. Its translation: CSAILAGLDYEQYF.

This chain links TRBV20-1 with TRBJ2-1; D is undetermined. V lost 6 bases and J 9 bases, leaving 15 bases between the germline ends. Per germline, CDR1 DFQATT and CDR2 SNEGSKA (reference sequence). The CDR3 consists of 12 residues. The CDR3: CSAIHPPFEQFF. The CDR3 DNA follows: TGCAGTGCCATTCACCCCCCCTTTGAGCAGTTCTTC.

CDR3 nucleotides: TGTGCCACCGGGCGAGGGGGCTATCAGCCCCAGCATTTT. Protein: CATGRGGYQPQHF. The chain employs TRBV6-1 and TRBJ1-5; 7 bases fit TRBD1. The trim removed 10 bases at V and 5 bases at J, leaving 8 bases unmatched. Germline V gene data show CDR1 as MNHNS and CDR2 as SASEGT. The length of the CDR3 is 13 residues.

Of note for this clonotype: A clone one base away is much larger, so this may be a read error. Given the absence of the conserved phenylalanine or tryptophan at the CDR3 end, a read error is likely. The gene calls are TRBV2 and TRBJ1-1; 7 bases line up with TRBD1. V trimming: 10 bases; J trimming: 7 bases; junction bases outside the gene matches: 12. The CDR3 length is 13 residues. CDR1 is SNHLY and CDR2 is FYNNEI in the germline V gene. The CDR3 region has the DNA TGTGCCACACAACAGGGGCTTGGAGGTGAAGCTTTCCTT. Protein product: CATQQGLGGEAFL.

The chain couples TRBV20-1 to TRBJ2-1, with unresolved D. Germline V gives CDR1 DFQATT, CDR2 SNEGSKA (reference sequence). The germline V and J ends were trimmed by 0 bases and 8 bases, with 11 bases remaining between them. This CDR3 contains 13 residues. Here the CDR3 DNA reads TGCAGTGCTAGAGATTGGCGAGACTATGAGCAGTTCTTC. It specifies CSARDWRDYEQFF.

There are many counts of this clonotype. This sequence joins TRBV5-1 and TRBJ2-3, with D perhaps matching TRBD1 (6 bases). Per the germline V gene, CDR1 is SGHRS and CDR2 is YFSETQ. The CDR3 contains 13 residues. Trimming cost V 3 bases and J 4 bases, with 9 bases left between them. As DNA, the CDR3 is TGCGCCAGCAGCTCGCAGGGGTCAGATACGCAGTATTTT. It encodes CASSSQGSDTQYF.

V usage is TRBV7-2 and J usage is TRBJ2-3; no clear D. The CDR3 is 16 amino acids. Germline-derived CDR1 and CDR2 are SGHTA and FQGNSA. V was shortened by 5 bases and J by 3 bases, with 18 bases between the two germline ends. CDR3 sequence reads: CASSPARKTQTDTQYF. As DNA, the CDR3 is TGTGCCAGCAGCCCGGCCAGGAAAACCCAGACAGATACGCAGTATTTT.

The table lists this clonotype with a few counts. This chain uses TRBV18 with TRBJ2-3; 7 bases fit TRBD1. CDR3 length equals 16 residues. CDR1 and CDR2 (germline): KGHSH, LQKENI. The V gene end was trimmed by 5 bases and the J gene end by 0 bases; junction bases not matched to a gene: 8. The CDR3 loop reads CASSARTGESTDTQYF. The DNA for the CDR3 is TGTGCCAGCTCAGCTCGGACAGGAGAAAGCACAGATACGCAGTATTTT.

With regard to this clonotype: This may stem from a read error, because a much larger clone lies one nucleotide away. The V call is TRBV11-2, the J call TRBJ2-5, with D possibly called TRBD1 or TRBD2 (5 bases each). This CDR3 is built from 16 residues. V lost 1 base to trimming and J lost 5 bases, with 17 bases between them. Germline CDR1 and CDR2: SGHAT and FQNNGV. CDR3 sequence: CASSLASGTRGETQYF. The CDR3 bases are TGTGCCAGCAGCTTAGCATCCGGGACCCGGGGCGAGACCCAGTACTTC.